One T cell receptor (beta chain) is described in this entry. This clone's antigen is unknown. A far more abundant clone sits one base away, making this likely a read error. Using the deep immunoSEQ assay, TCR CDR3 regions were amplified from genomic DNA by multiplex PCR. Extracted genomic DNA from each cell subset was spread evenly across all wells of several immunoSEQ 96-well plates, with each plate serving as a replicate. Each replicate PCR for unsorted PBMC received 300 to 350 ng genomic DNA, equal to tens of thousands of T cell genomes. Genomic DNA from unsorted PBMC was sequenced over ten immunoSEQ deep assay plates. The purified libraries were quantified using a Qubit 3.0 fluorometer, sized with a Bioanalyzer 2100, and then quantified again using the KAPA Library Quantification kit. A separate single-read 150-cycle Illumina NextSeq 550 flow cell was used to sequence each immunoSEQ 96-well plate. For the original study's pipeline: Because the immunoSEQ output included only junctional sequences and no quality scores, the filtering could not be the same as the filtering used for full-length reads. Sequences were annotated with PyIR, a Python wrapper for IgBLAST v1.9, and V/J genes and CDR3 were assigned using IMGT germline references. Reads were filtered out if the reads had weak V/J assignments (E-value above 1e-6), no CDR3, stop codons, out-of-frame junctions, or ambiguous translated residues. V3J clonotypes were defined as sequences sharing an identical inferred V gene, J gene, and CDR3 amino acid sequence. The percentage overlap between two repertoires was calculated by dividing the number of shared unique clonotypes by the size of the smaller repertoire. Repertoire richness was assessed with RTK rarefaction, the Chao1 estimator, and Recon v2.1 estimates of unobserved clonotypes. What TCRdb holds here is the immuneACCESS table cut down to in-frame rearrangements. Part of the clones is not present; checked against another copy, under half of the missing clones reflect an unresolved V gene, and the others are unexplained. That table supplies the V and J calls and clone size; D and trimming were determined from the DNA. This sample lists 470,000 or so clones; over 75% were detected once. Approximately 12% of the sample is held by the ten biggest clonotypes.

The data were obtained in a study of shared clonotypes between healthy human individuals (TCRdb year 2020). Study-level background: The cohort included a few men and a couple of women between 18 and 49 years of age. To estimate repertoire size and how much clonotypes are shared between individuals, the study performed deep sequencing of blood TCR repertoires from a few healthy adults. Different laboratories and diverse techniques were used to prepare libraries and sequence TCR repertoires, to increase sequencing depth and limit assay-specific biases. Each donor's leukapheresis produced roughly between roughly 0.9 and 9 billion PBMCs.

Study-level results and caveats: Sampling was restricted to blood, and TCR repertoires in tissues likely differ from the TCR repertoires found in blood. Based on pairwise subsampling, the degree of clonotype sharing among donors was expected to be affected by sequencing depth. The genetic and exposure-history diversity represented was limited by the small number of donors.

The CDR3 contains 15 residues, cysteine and phenylalanine counted. The sequence is cut down to CDR3 DNA, 45 bases in frame from base 1. CDR1 and CDR2, per the germline V gene, are MDHEN and SYDVKM. Trimmed from V: 2 bases; trimmed from J: 6 bases; junction bases lacking a gene match: 5. The donors were healthy, HIV-negative adults with no recently reported acute infections or vaccinations. Only Caucasian adults living in Nashville, Tennessee, USA were represented among the donors. For unsorted samples, some 100 million PBMCs were counted and genomic DNA was extracted with the QIAamp DNA Blood Mini kit. Blood was obtained by leukapheresis, after which PBMCs were separated by Ficoll-Histopaque density gradient centrifugation and cryopreserved in liquid nitrogen vapor phase.

This receptor was obtained from a middle-aged woman in good health. Some clones in this sample may be carry-over from other donors' samples. Sequenced sample: PBMCs. The rearranged chain carries TRBV28 and TRBJ1-1; TRBD1 fits 11 bases in the junction. The DNA sequence is TGTGCCAGCAGTTTACGGGACAGGGGGTTTCCTGAAGCTTTCTTT. The resulting protein is CASSLRDRGFPEAFF.